This T cell receptor beta chain was identified in a study of Graves' ophthalmopathy and Graves' hyperthyroidism. Background on the study: Blood was drawn at initial diagnosis, before any treatment.

In its sample, this clonotype was seen many times. Antigen specificity is unknown. J lost 6 bases, V lost 6 bases, and 4 bases had no gene match. The CDR3 covers 12 residues. Germline CDR1 is SQVTM and CDR2 is ANQGSEA. The TCR beta CDR3 regions underwent amplification from RNA transcripts. First-round RT-PCR with HTBI primers preceded a second-round multiplex PCR. TCRdb independently ran MiXCR on the multiplex PCR reads; one entry per CDR3 protein. Here the sample spans about 210,000 distinct CDR3 sequences, 25% to 30% being singletons. Ophthalmopathy cases showed moderate-to-severe activity, scoring CAS ≥3 and NOSPECS ≥4, with duration under 3 months. Exclusion applied to patients with other autoimmune diseases, uncontrolled infections, pregnancy or lactation. Study-level results: In blood appeared most of the expanded thyroid clonotypes whose frequency exceeded 0.001.

This receptor was taken from a man aged 45-65 years with Graves' ophthalmopathy. The rearrangement joins TRBV29-1 to TRBJ1-2; 10 bases match TRBD1. Sequenced sample: peripheral blood. CDR3 sequence (DNA): TGCAGCGTGGAGGGGACAGGGGATGGCTACACCTTC. This codes for CSVEGTGDGYTF.